This record concerns one T cell receptor (beta chain) sequence. The antigen this receptor binds is unknown. No qualities accompany the bases; no much larger clone lies one base away. Relative to germline, V is 5 bases shorter and J is 1 base shorter, with 11 bases between their ends. The CDR3 contains 14 residues, cysteine and phenylalanine counted. Just the 42-base CDR3 DNA is kept, in frame starting at base 1. The germline V gene provides CDR1 SGHTA and CDR2 FQGNSA. The data were obtained in a study of cytomegalovirus exposure and HLA in healthy donors (dated by TCRdb to about 2017). Concerning the study at large: According to an earlier analysis of 587 of the donors, about 179 million T cells yielded 117 million unique TCR beta sequences and 250 to 350 Gb of sequence data. An early release that covered more than 550 HLA-typed donors contained around 300 gigabases of sequencing data and tens of millions of unique TCR sequences. To study patterns of TCR occurrence, a later analysis re-analyzed previously published TCR beta repertoires from 600 to 750 donors and added high-resolution HLA genotyping. Roughly 5 DR-DQ haplotypes were treated as single units for association and clustering because of strong linkage in the cohort. A later genetic analysis used genome-wide SNP genotypes for about 55% of the 666 donors, treating that subset as a discovery cohort. All discovery cohort repertoires had been generated using a single sequencing platform. The study profiled the T cell repertoires of approximately 700 subjects by immunosequencing and related them to cytomegalovirus serostatus. In an earlier analysis of a few hundred of the donors, high-throughput TCR beta sequencing was used to judge whether each TCR beta V gene segment behaved as functional or pseudogenic. In addition to the first cohort of 650 to 750 subjects, a separate validation cohort of 120 different subjects was used. The genetic ancestry cluster associated with self-reported Caucasian donors included around 76% of the approximately 410 genotyped donors. The later analysis used no new phenotypic data to find candidate immune exposures, relying instead on TCR beta sequences and their occurrence across donors. To predict cytomegalovirus infection status, the study combined high-throughput TCR immunosequencing, statistical association of individual TCRs with disease status, and machine learning. HLA typing included class I and class II loci at four-digit resolution. Donor age, sex, ethnicity and CMV serostatus were collected together with the repertoire data. Among under 450 genotyped donors of the cohort, an average of around 240,000 unique TCR beta nucleotide sequences were sequenced per donor, around a sixth of them non-productive. The number of typed donors differed by locus: roughly 620-630 for A, B, C, DRB1 and DQB1; 500 to 550 for DQA1; approximately 600 for DPA1; and roughly 490 for DPB1. The study aimed to test whether signatures of past pathogen exposure could be identified by cataloging public T cell receptors. Study-wide findings and limitations: The study gave a list of around 170 TCR beta chains associated with cytomegalovirus. In an earlier analysis of over 550 of the donors, most TCR beta V segments were observed in productive rearrangements about 87% or about 30% of the time, broadly matching IMGT annotations. A later analysis found that most CMV-associated TCR beta chains appeared HLA-restricted, with HLA associations seemingly driven largely by CMV exposure. A few of the identified cytomegalovirus-associated TCR beta chains were confirmed in vitro to be specific for cytomegalovirus antigens. According to a later analysis, parvovirus B19, influenza, CMV and Epstein-Barr virus appeared linked to several top co-occurrence clusters. According to a later analysis, TCR association rates differed among HLA loci, with DRB1 alleles showing the most associated TCRs and HLA-C alleles showing the fewest. Only TCR beta chains were sequenced in this cohort, and the absence of alpha or paired-chain data limited detectable features. A later genetic analysis reported fewer N-insertions in productive TCRs among donors in an Asian-associated ancestry cluster than the roughly 670-donor mean. Some IMGT-functional V segments, including TRBV6-2 and TRBV6-3, could not be told apart with the 87-base-pair reads, so those segments were excluded. The presence/absence analyses assumed that sequencing depth was roughly uniform across donors, and that assumption may not be true. Because counts were too low, some 16 rarely observed V segments, including chromosome 9 orphons, were excluded from the earlier analysis of 587 of the donors. Because HLA typing was unavailable for some donors at each locus, only the typed subset was used in association tests. The sequencing pipeline was judged likely to have produced a cluster of highly shared sequence variants as a technical artifact. Cytomegalovirus status was reported to be diagnosed by the classifier with high specificity and sensitivity in both the original and validation cohorts. When HLA alleles, especially DR and DQ, strongly co-occurred, attributing TCR associations to individual alleles was difficult. A further reported finding was that TCR beta sequences accurately predicted the HLA-A and HLA-B alleles for most subjects in the first cohort. Correlated functional status among segregating V segments might reflect linkage disequilibrium, but an unknown experimental factor could not be ruled out. Specific HLA alleles were associated with over 15,000 TCR beta sequences at a false discovery rate of 0.05 in a later analysis. The authors suggested that the approach could potentially be extended to other disease states and immunological phenotypes. A later genetic analysis associated a missense DCLRE1C variant with V-gene and J-gene trimming of TCR beta chains, and an independent cohort replicated the association. The only immune exposure information available for the cohort was CMV serostatus. Compared with equally common non-associated chains, HLA-associated TCR beta chains in a later analysis were more clonally expanded and had lower generation probabilities. Most TCR sequences were seen in very few donors, while some public TCRs were found in many individuals.

The cohort comprised under 700 healthy bone marrow donors. All cohort members were sampled while nominally healthy, although unrecorded immune exposures were likely present. The donor tested CMV seropositive, placing the donor among the 289 seropositive members of the cohort. A peripheral blood sample was provided by each donor, and peripheral blood mononuclear cells were used for TCR beta sequencing. Genomic DNA was extracted from the blood cell samples with the Qiagen DNeasy Blood Extraction Kit. The library was made by the immunoSEQ multiplex PCR assay. For the multiplex PCR, a mixture combining 60 forward primers for TCR Vbeta segments and 13 reverse primers for TCR Jbeta segments was used. Amplification of the CDR3 region of rearranged TCR beta genes was performed with a multiplex PCR assay on genomic DNA. Amplified TCR beta libraries were sequenced as 87-base-pair reads on the Illumina HiSeq System. On the study's bioinformatics: Across the 600 to 700 repertoires, a later analysis counted tens of millions of unique TCR beta chains, roughly 11 million of which were shared by at least two donors. To remove PCR and sequencing errors, raw reads were error-corrected and collapsed into unique sequences using a nearest-neighbor algorithm that merged closely related sequences. CDR3 sequences were aligned to IMGT reference sequences to assign V, D and J gene segments. For a sequence to be retained, a match of at least six nucleotides was required to both a V gene segment and a J gene segment. A rearrangement counted as productive if the CDR3 had no stop codons and remained in frame with V and J, and every other rearrangement counted as non-productive. CDR3 was defined by IMGT convention, running from the second conserved V-encoded cysteine to the conserved J-encoded phenylalanine. Sequences without an unambiguous match to a single V gene segment were excluded from the earlier analysis of approximately 560 of the donors. In an earlier analysis of approximately 590 of the donors, V segments were called functional above 56.7% productive rearrangements and were called segregating when the between-donor standard deviation exceeded 5%. A statistical classification framework was built for diagnosing cytomegalovirus status from the catalog of TCR beta chain sequences. In a later analysis, TCR nucleotide sequences were compared against IMGT/GENE-DB human TR gene sequences so that V and J genes could be assigned. In a later analysis, CDR3 sequences and most-parsimonious VDJ recombination scenarios were assigned using the TCRdist pipeline. In a later analysis, every TCR beta chain was defined by the combination of its CDR3 amino acid sequence and its V-gene family, and reads without a unique V-gene family were dropped. To address suspected cross-contamination and a sequencing artifact, a later analysis removed approximately 600 highly shared, low-generation-probability nucleotide sequences. For each public chain, a later analysis derived a clonal expansion index from normalized ranks of inferred template counts within each repertoire. In a later analysis, generation probabilities were computed with a VDJ recombination model fitted to out-of-frame rearrangements, and the resulting probabilities were checked against IGoR. Hypergeometric tests were used in a later analysis to score TCR-TCR, TCR-HLA and TCR-CMV co-occurrence, with a repertoire-size bias correction applied to the TCR pairs. False discovery rates were estimated in a later analysis by permuting HLA or CMV assignments 20 times. In a later analysis, co-occurring TCRs were grouped using DBSCAN, and TCRdist sequence similarity was added for clustering within HLA-allele-positive subsets. Repertoires with fewer than 30,000 or more than 120,000 public chains, plus five repertoires with anomalous nucleotide sharing, were excluded from co-occurrence clustering. Here the immuneACCESS table is served through TCRdb, limited to in-frame sequences with V and J called. Missing clones are a known gap in these copies; in checked studies unresolved V genes cover under half, and the rest lacks a known reason. V, J and clone size are taken as reported in that table, and D and trimming were inferred from the DNA itself. The sample has 190,000 or so clones on record, around 75% of them singletons. Around 0.38% of the sample is in the top ten clones.

This TCR was recovered from a male donor in good health and CMV-seropositive. Here the chain combines TRBV7-2 and TRBJ2-5; TRBD2 is possibly the D segment (5 matching bases). Sequenced sample: PBMCs. The CDR3 region reads CASSPSSFQETQYF. The nucleotide sequence reads TGTGCCAGCAGCCCTTCTAGCTTCCAAGAGACCCAGTACTTC.